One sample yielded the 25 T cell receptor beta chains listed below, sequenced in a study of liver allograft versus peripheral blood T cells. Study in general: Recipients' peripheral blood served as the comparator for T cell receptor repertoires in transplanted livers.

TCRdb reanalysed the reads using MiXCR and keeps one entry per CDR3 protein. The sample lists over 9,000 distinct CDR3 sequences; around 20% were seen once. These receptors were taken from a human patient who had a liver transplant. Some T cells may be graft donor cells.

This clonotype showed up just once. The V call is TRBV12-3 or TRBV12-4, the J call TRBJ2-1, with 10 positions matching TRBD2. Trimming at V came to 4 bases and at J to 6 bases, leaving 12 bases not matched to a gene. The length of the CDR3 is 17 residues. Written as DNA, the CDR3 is TGTGCCAGCAGTTCCCAATTCAGCGGGGGGGCGGTCAATGAGCAGTTCTTC. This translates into CASSSQFSGGAVNEQFF.

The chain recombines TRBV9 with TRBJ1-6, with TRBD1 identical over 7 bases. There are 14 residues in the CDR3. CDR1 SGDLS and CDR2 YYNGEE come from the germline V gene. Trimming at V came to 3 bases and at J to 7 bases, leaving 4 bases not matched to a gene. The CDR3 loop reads CASSGQGSNSPLHF. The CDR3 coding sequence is TGTGCCAGCAGCGGACAGGGCTCAAATTCACCCCTCCACTTT.

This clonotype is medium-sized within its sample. Written as DNA, the CDR3 is TGCAGCGTTGGGTGGGCTGGAAATTCACCCCTCCACTTT. Translating gives CSVGWAGNSPLHF. The chain carries TRBV29-1 and TRBJ1-6; the D is unclear. Germline V gene lookup returns CDR1 SQVTM and CDR2 ANQGSEA. The ends were cut back, 4 bases at V and 7 bases at J, with 11 bases in the middle. This CDR3 region has 13 residues. The complete variable domain, with remaining parts taken from reference TRBV29-1 and TRBJ1-6, reads SAVISQKPSRDICQRGTSLTIQCQVDSQVTMMFWYRQQPGQSLTLIATANQGSEATYESGFVIDKFPISRPNLTFSTLTVSNMSPEDSSIYLCSVGWAGNSPLHFGNGTRLTVT.

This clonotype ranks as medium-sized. For the CDR3, the DNA is TGTGCCAGCAGTCAGGTCTACTATGGCTACACCTTC. Translating it yields CASSQVYYGYTF. The chain couples TRBV6-1 to TRBJ1-2; the D is unclear. Trimming removed 5 bases from V and 3 bases from J, with 7 bases in between. CDR3 length: 12 amino acids. Germline V gene lookup returns CDR1 MNHNS and CDR2 SASEGT.

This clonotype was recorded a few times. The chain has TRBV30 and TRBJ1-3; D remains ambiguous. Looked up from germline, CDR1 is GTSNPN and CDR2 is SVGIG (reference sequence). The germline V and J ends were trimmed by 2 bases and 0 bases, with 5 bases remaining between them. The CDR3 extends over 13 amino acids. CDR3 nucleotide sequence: TGTGCCTGGAGTACCAACTCTGGAAACACCATATATTTT. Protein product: CAWSTNSGNTIYF.

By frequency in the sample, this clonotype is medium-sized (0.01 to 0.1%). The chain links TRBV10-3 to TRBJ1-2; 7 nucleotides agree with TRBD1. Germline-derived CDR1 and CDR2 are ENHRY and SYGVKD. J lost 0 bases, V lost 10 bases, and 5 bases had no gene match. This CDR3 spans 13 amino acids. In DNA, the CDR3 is TGTGCCACGCTCCAGGGGGCTAACTATGGCTACACCTTC. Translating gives CATLQGANYGYTF.

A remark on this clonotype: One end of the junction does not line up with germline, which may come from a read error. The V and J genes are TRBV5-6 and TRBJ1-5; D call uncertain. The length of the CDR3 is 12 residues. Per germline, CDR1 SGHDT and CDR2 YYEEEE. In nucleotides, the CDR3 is TGTGCCAGCAGCTTAAAGAGCCAGCCCCAGAATTTT. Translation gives CASSLKSQPQNF.

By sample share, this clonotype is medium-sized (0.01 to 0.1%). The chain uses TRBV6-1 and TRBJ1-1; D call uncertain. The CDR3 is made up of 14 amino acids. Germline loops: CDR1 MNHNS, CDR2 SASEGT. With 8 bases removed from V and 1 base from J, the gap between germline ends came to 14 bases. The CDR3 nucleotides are TGTGCCAGCTCCCGAATTCGCGGGAACACTGAAGCTTTCTTT. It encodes CASSRIRGNTEAFF.

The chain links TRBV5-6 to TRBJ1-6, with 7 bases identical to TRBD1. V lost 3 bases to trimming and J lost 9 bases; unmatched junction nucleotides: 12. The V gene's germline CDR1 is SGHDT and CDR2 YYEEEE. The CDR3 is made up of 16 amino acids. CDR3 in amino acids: CASSSRQGIFGSPLHF. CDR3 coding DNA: TGTGCCAGCAGCTCGCGACAGGGTATTTTCGGTTCACCCCTCCACTTT.

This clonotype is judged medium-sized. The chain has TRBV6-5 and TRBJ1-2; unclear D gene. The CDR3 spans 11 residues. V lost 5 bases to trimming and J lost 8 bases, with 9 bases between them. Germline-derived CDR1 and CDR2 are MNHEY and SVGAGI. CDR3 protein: CASSPGRGYTF. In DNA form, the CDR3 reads TGTGCCAGCAGTCCTGGGAGAGGCTACACCTTC.

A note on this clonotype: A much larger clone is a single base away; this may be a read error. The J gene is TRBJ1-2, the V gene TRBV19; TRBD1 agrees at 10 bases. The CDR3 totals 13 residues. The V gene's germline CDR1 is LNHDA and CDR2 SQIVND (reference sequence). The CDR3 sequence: CVSSWRTGGGYTF. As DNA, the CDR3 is TGTGTCAGTAGCTGGAGGACAGGGGGTGGCTACACCTTC.

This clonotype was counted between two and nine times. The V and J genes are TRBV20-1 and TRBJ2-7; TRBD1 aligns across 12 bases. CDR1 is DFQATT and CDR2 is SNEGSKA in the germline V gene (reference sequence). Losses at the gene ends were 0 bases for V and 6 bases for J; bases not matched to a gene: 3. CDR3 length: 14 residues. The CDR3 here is CSARDGTGGTEQYF. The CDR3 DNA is TGCAGTGCTAGAGACGGGACAGGGGGCACCGAGCAGTACTTC.

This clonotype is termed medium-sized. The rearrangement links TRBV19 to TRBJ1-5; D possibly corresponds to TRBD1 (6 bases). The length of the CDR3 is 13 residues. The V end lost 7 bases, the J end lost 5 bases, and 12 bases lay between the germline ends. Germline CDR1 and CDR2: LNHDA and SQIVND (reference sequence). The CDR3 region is CASNPRGDQPQHF. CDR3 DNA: TGTGCCAGTAACCCGAGGGGGGATCAGCCCCAGCATTTT. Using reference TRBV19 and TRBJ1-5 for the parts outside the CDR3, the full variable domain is DGGITQSPKYLFRKEGQNVTLSCEQNLNHDAMYWYRQDPGQGLRLIYYSQIVNDFQKGDIAEGYSVSREKKESFPLTVTSAQKNPTAFYLCASNPRGDQPQHFGDGTRLSIL.

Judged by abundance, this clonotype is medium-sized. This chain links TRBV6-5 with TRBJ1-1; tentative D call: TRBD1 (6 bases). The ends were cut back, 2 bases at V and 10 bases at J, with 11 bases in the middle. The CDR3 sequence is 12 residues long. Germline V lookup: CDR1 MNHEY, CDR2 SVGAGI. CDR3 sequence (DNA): TGTGCCAGCAGTTACGAGGGGGGTCTAGCTTTCTTT. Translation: CASSYEGGLAFF.

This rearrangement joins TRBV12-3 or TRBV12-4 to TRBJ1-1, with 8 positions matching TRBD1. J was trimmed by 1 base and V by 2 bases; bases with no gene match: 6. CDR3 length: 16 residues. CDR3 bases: TGTGCCAGCAGTTTAAGGGCAGGGGGCCCGAACACTGAAGCTTTCTTT. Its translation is CASSLRAGGPNTEAFF.

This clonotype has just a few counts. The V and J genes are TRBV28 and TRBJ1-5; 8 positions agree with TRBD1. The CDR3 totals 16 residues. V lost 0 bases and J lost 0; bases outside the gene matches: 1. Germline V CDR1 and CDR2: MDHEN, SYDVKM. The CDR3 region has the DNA TGTGCCAGCAGTTTATGGACAGGGGATAGCAATCAGCCCCAGCATTTT. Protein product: CASSLWTGDSNQPQHF.

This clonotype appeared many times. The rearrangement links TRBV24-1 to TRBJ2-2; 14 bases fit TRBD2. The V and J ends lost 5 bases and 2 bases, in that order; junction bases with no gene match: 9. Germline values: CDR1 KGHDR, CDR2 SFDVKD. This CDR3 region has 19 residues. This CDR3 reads CATSAGLAGAPSNTGELFF. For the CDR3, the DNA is TGTGCCACCAGTGCGGGACTAGCGGGGGCGCCCTCCAACACCGGGGAGCTGTTTTTT.

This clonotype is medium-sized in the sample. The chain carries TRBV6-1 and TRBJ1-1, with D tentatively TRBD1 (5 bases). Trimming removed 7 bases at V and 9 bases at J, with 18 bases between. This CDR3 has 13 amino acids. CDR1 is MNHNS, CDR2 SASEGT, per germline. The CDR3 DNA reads TGTGCCAGCACCGAATCTATTGACAGCAAAGCTTTCTTT. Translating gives CASTESIDSKAFF.

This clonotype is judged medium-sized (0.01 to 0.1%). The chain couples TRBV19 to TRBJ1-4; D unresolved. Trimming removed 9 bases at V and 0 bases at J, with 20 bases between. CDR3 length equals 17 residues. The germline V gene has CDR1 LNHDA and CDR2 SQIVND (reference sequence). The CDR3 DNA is TGTGCCAGCCGAACCTCGGGAGGGTTCGCAACTAATGAAAAACTGTTTTTT. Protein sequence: CASRTSGGFATNEKLFF.

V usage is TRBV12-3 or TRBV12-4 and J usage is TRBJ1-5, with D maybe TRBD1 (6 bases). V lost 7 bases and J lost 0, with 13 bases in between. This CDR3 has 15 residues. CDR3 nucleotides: TGTGCCAGCACCGCCACAGGGAGTAGCAATCAGCCCCAGCATTTT. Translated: CASTATGSSNQPQHF.

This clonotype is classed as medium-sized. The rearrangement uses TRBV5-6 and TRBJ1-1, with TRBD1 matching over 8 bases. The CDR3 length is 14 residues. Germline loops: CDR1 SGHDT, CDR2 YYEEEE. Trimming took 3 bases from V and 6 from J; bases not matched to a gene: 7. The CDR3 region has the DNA TGTGCCAGCAGCTCGGCAACAGGGGGGTCTGAAGCTTTCTTT. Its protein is CASSSATGGSEAFF.

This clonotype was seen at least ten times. The CDR3 region has the DNA TGTGCCAGCAGCACCGGGACAAAGAATCAGCCCCAGCATTTT. Protein product: CASSTGTKNQPQHF. The genes are TRBV27 and TRBJ1-5; D might be TRBD1 (6 bases). Trimming took 6 bases from V and 4 from J, leaving 13 bases between them. Germline V gene sequence: CDR1 MNHEY, CDR2 SMNVEV (reference sequence). The CDR3 sequence is 14 residues long.

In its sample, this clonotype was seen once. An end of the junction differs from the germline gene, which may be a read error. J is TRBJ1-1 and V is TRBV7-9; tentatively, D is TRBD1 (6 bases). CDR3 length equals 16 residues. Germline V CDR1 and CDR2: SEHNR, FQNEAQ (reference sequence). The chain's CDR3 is CGSSLSHPGQNTEAFF. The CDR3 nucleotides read TGTGGCAGCAGCTTAAGCCATCCGGGACAGAACACTGAAGCTTTCTTT.

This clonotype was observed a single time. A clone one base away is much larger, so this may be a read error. The CDR3 region is CVSNRADFQPQHF. The CDR3 region has the DNA TGTGTCAGCAATAGGGCAGACTTTCAGCCCCAGCATTTT. The chain is built from TRBV6-6 and TRBJ1-5; D is ambiguous. Germline assignment: CDR1 MNHNY and CDR2 SVGAGI (reference sequence). The length of the CDR3 is 13 residues.

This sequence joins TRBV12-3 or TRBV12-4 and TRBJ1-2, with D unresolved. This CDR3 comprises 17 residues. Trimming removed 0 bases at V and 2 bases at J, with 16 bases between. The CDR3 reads CASSLADTQSLNYGYTF. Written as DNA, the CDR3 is TGTGCCAGCAGTTTAGCCGACACGCAGAGCCTGAACTATGGCTACACCTTC.